What follows is one T cell receptor (beta chain) and its context. Clones were sequenced by immunoSEQ multiplex PCR, and TCRdb holds only the in-frame ones, with some missing. The data show about 1.5 million clones, with nearly 99% seen just once and roughly 0.42% held by the top ten. The source of the sample is a study of shared clonotypes between healthy human individuals. Germline V gene sequence: CDR1 LNHDA, CDR2 SQIVND (reference sequence). There are 15 residues in the CDR3. V was shortened by 5 bases and J by 1 base, with 14 bases between the two germline ends. The receptor was derived from a man aged 30-40 years in good health. The sequenced sample consisted of naive CD4+ T cells sorted from blood. Described subset: CD45RA+ positively selected. The rearrangement links TRBV19 to TRBJ2-5, with unresolved D. The CDR3 nucleotides are TGTGCCAGTAGTTCCCCATGGGTTGGCCAAGAGACCCAGTACTTC. It is translated as CASSSPWVGQETQYF.